These 30 T cell receptor beta chains share one sample of origin, sequenced in a study of identical twins. TCRdb re-called the 5' RACE reads through MiXCR, storing one row per CDR3 protein. The sample records 500,000 to 650,000 distinct CDR3 sequences, 20% to 25% being singletons. In addition, the sample was reused for a study of yellow fever vaccine responses in identical twins.

Sequenced: CD4+ T cells sorted from blood. The receptors here all came from a woman younger than 35 in good health.

In its sample, this clonotype was seen a few times. The chain's CDR3 is CASSLADTYTGELFF. The CDR3 DNA sequence: TGTGCCAGCAGCTTAGCGGACACCTACACCGGGGAGCTGTTTTTT. This chain uses TRBV7-8 with TRBJ2-2; D may be TRBD1 (5 bases). V lost 0 bases to trimming and J lost 3 bases, with 8 bases between them. The CDR3 spans 15 residues. Germline-derived CDR1 and CDR2 are SGHVS and FQNEAQ.

The rearrangement uses TRBV28 and TRBJ2-7; 9 nucleotides match TRBD1. Trimming at V came to 3 bases and at J to 3 bases, leaving 9 bases not matched to a gene. The CDR3 extends over 16 amino acids. Germline CDR1 reads MDHEN; CDR2 reads SYDVKM. As DNA, the CDR3 is TGTGCCAGCAGTTTCTTAGGGACAGGGAGGATCTACGAGCAGTACTTC. Its protein is CASSFLGTGRIYEQYF.

This chain uses TRBV9 with TRBJ2-3, with 11 bases lining up with TRBD2. The V and J ends lost 4 bases and 2 bases, in that order; junction bases with no gene match: 6. This CDR3 is built from 16 residues. Germline loops: CDR1 SGDLS, CDR2 YYNGEE. CDR3 sequence (DNA): TGTGCCAGCAGCACCAGACTAGCGGGACACACAGATACGCAGTATTTT. Translation: CASSTRLAGHTDTQYF.

This clonotype was picked up a small number of times. The chain links TRBV6-5 to TRBJ1-1; D uncertain. The CDR3 loop spans 15 amino acids. Germline V gene sequence: CDR1 MNHEY, CDR2 SVGAGI. The ends were cut back, 5 bases at V and 0 bases at J, with 13 bases in the middle. CDR3 DNA sequence: TGTGCCAGCAGTAACAGTAACACCATGAACACTGAAGCTTTCTTT. It translates to CASSNSNTMNTEAFF.

V is TRBV24-1 and J is TRBJ2-1; D is undetermined. The ends were cut back, 0 bases at V and 6 bases at J, with 8 bases in the middle. Germline values: CDR1 KGHDR, CDR2 SFDVKD. The CDR3 sequence is 14 residues long. CDR3 sequence reads: CATSDLPYCNEQFF. In DNA form, the CDR3 reads TGTGCCACCAGTGATTTGCCCTACTGCAATGAGCAGTTCTTC.

This rearrangement joins TRBV7-9 to TRBJ2-1, with TRBD2 as a possible D gene (5 bases). Trimming left V 3 bases short and J 0 bases short, with 9 bases between. CDR1 is SEHNR, CDR2 FQNEAQ, per germline (reference sequence). The CDR3 is made up of 15 amino acids. The CDR3 region has the DNA TGTGCCAGCAGCTTTGACTACCCCTCCTACAATGAGCAGTTCTTC. This gives the protein CASSFDYPSYNEQFF.

This clonotype was seen a few times. The V call is TRBV20-1, the J call TRBJ2-7; D possibly corresponds to TRBD1 (6 bases). The CDR3 has 13 amino acids. The germline V gene has CDR1 DFQATT and CDR2 SNEGSKA (reference sequence). Trimming took off 7 bases at V and 3 bases at J, with 16 bases between the two ends. CDR3 in amino acids: CSVTKPGVYEQYV. DNA of the CDR3: TGCAGTGTTACAAAGCCAGGGGTCTACGAGCAGTACGTC.

This clonotype was seen a few times. The V call is TRBV6-5, the J call TRBJ2-7; no clear D. CDR3 size: 15 residues. CDR1 and CDR2 from the germline V gene are MNHEY and SVGAGI. Trimming cost V 2 bases and J 2 bases, with 13 bases left between them. The CDR3 is CASSYERTATYEQYF. The CDR3 DNA reads as TGTGCCAGCAGTTACGAGAGGACGGCGACCTACGAGCAGTACTTC.

This clonotype appeared a few times. The V and J genes are TRBV19 and TRBJ2-3, with D hard to call. V was shortened by 2 bases and J by 0 bases, with 6 bases between the two germline ends. The CDR3 runs to 14 residues. Germline CDR1 LNHDA, CDR2 SQIVND (reference sequence). The CDR3 reads CASSITGSTDTQYF. The CDR3 nucleotides read TGTGCCAGTAGTATAACGGGTAGCACAGATACGCAGTATTTT.

The rearrangement joins TRBV3-1 to TRBJ1-5; D unclear. The CDR3 consists of 14 residues. The germline V gene has CDR1 LGHDT and CDR2 YNNKEL (reference sequence). V dropped 1 base and J dropped 6 bases, with 10 bases sitting between them. The CDR3 reads CASSQGTSSQPQHF. The CDR3 DNA sequence: TGTGCCAGCAGCCAAGGCACTAGTAGTCAGCCCCAGCATTTT.

The genes are TRBV29-1 and TRBJ1-1, with D unclear. V was pared by 5 bases and J by 3 bases, with 13 bases between. The CDR3 is 13 residues long. CDR1 and CDR2 (germline): SQVTM, ANQGSEA. The CDR3 loop reads CSVLPSVYTEAFF. In nucleotides, the CDR3 is TGCAGCGTTTTGCCTTCGGTCTACACTGAAGCTTTCTTT.

This clonotype showed up just a few times. The V and J genes are TRBV7-9 and TRBJ1-4; D unresolved. V was pared by 7 bases and J by 8 bases, with 11 bases between. The CDR3 loop spans 12 amino acids. Germline V lookup: CDR1 SEHNR, CDR2 FQNEAQ (reference sequence). CDR3 nucleotide sequence: TGTGCCAGCAACGACCCTGGAGAAAAACTGTTTTTT. Translation gives CASNDPGEKLFF. Full variable domain (rest looked up from reference TRBV7-9 and TRBJ1-4): DTGVSQNPRHKITKRGQNVTFRCDPISEHNRLYWYRQTLGQGPEFLTYFQNEAQLEKSRLLSDRFSAERPKGSFSTLEIQRTEQGDSAMYLCASNDPGEKLFFGSGTQLSVL.

The genes are TRBV6-1 and TRBJ1-1, with D unclear. The CDR3 consists of 14 residues. CDR1 and CDR2 (germline): MNHNS, SASEGT. The V gene lost 6 bases and the J gene lost 1 base, with 12 bases spanning the gap. The chain's CDR3 is CASSLDVWNTEAFF. DNA of the CDR3: TGTGCCAGCAGCCTGGACGTATGGAACACTGAAGCTTTCTTT.

The chain is built from TRBV9 and TRBJ2-5, with D perhaps matching TRBD1 or TRBD2 (6 bases each). This CDR3 contains 13 residues. Germline CDR1 and CDR2: SGDLS and YYNGEE. V was clipped by 7 bases and J by 5 bases, with 15 bases between them. In nucleotides, the CDR3 is TGTGCCAGCGCCCGGGGGCCTGAGGAGACCCAGTACTTC. Encoded protein: CASARGPEETQYF.

The sample holds many counts of this clonotype. This sequence joins TRBV5-1 and TRBJ2-5; 8 bases are shared with TRBD2. CDR3 length equals 16 residues. V shed 3 bases and J 1 base; nucleotides not matched to a gene: 8. Germline CDR1 reads SGHRS; CDR2 reads YFSETQ. CDR3 amino acids: CASSSQAGEAQETQYF. The CDR3 DNA follows: TGCGCCAGCAGCTCACAAGCGGGGGAGGCCCAAGAGACCCAGTACTTC.

The DNA for the CDR3 is TGTGCCAGCAGCCAGTGGCTGGAGAATAATTCACCCCTCCACTTT. Residues: CASSQWLENNSPLHF. The rearrangement links TRBV3-1 to TRBJ1-6; no firm D call. The CDR3 is made up of 15 amino acids. CDR1 and CDR2 (germline): LGHDT, YNNKEL (reference sequence). V shed 3 bases and J shed 5 bases, with 11 bases lying between them. Using reference TRBV3-1 and TRBJ1-6 for the parts outside the CDR3, the full variable domain is DTAVSQTPKYLVTQMGNDKSIKCEQNLGHDTMYWYKQDSKKFLKIMFSYNNKELIINETVPNRFSPKSPDKAHLNLHINSLELGDSAVYFCASSQWLENNSPLHFGNGTRLTVT.

The CDR3 DNA reads as TGTGCCAGCAGCCCGTATCTGGGTGAGCAGTTCTTC. This codes for CASSPYLGEQFF. The chain combines TRBV7-2 with TRBJ2-1; D unclear. This CDR3 has 12 amino acids. Germline loops: CDR1 SGHTA, CDR2 FQGNSA. Trimming stripped 5 bases from V and 9 bases from J, with 11 bases between.

This clonotype was observed at least ten times. The chain couples TRBV5-1 to TRBJ2-5, with D perhaps matching TRBD2 (6 bases). Germline V CDR1 and CDR2: SGHRS, YFSETQ. The V end was cut by 2 bases, the J end by 5 bases, with 13 bases between. CDR3 size: 14 residues. CDR3 nucleotide sequence: TGCGCCAGCAGCTTCTGGACTAACTCGGAGACCCAGTACTTC. Protein sequence: CASSFWTNSETQYF.

This chain joins TRBV29-1 and TRBJ2-5, with D perhaps TRBD1 or TRBD2 (5 bases each). Germline CDR1 reads SQVTM; CDR2 reads ANQGSEA. Trimming left V 2 bases short and J 7 bases short, with 14 bases between. The CDR3 spans 13 residues. CDR3 DNA sequence: TGCAGCGTTGAATCGTACGGGGCAGGGACCCAGTACTTC. It is translated as CSVESYGAGTQYF.

The rearrangement links TRBV2 to TRBJ1-2; D uncertain. CDR3 size: 12 residues. Germline V lookup: CDR1 SNHLY, CDR2 FYNNEI. DNA of the CDR3: TGTGCTTTGGGCGGAAGAAACTATGGCTACACCTTC. Translating it yields CALGGRNYGYTF.

This clonotype has only a few counts. The rearrangement joins TRBV10-1 to TRBJ2-5; D is undetermined. CDR3 size: 15 residues. Germline values: CDR1 WNHNN, CDR2 SYGVQD (reference sequence). V was pared by 0 bases and J by 0 bases, with 8 bases between. CDR3 region: CASSESRLNQETQYF. CDR3 DNA sequence: TGCGCCAGCAGTGAGTCGCGACTGAACCAAGAGACCCAGTACTTC.

This clonotype has just a few counts. This sequence joins TRBV20-1 and TRBJ2-3, with 11 bases matching TRBD2. The germline V gene encodes CDR1 DFQATT and CDR2 SNEGSKA (reference sequence). The trim removed 6 bases at V and 3 bases at J, leaving 8 bases unmatched. This CDR3 comprises 15 residues. CDR3 coding DNA: TGCAGTGCCATGACTAGCGGGGTTTGGACAGATACGCAGTATTTT. It specifies CSAMTSGVWTDTQYF.

V is TRBV5-1 and J is TRBJ2-5, with 8 bases identical to TRBD2. The CDR3 consists of 16 residues. V trimming: 0 bases; J trimming: 5 bases; junction bases outside the gene matches: 9. Germline V lookup: CDR1 SGHRS, CDR2 YFSETQ. Here the CDR3 DNA reads TGCGCCAGCAGCTTGGTATCCGGGGGGGCGTTGGAGACCCAGTACTTC. Protein: CASSLVSGGALETQYF.

This clonotype came up a few times. The J gene is TRBJ1-1, the V gene TRBV20-1; D ambiguous. Trimming took 3 bases from V and 5 from J, leaving 4 bases between them. The CDR3 is 10 residues long. Germline loops: CDR1 DFQATT, CDR2 SNEGSKA (reference sequence). CDR3: CSASNTEAFF. In DNA, the CDR3 is TGCAGTGCTAGCAATACTGAAGCTTTCTTT.

V usage is TRBV3-1 and J usage is TRBJ2-3; D remains ambiguous. This CDR3 has 12 amino acids. The germline V gene has CDR1 LGHDT and CDR2 YNNKEL (reference sequence). V lost 3 bases and J lost 6, with 7 bases in between. The CDR3 loop is CASSHLRDTQYF. The CDR3 DNA sequence: TGTGCCAGCAGCCACCTAAGGGATACGCAGTATTTT.

This clonotype was counted ten times or more. The chain carries TRBV12-3 or TRBV12-4 and TRBJ2-3; the D is unclear. This CDR3 spans 10 amino acids. The ends were cut back, 5 bases at V and 4 bases at J, with 1 base in the middle. CDR3 loop: CASSADTQYF. Written as DNA, the CDR3 is TGTGCCAGCAGTGCAGATACGCAGTATTTT.

The CDR3 region has the DNA TGTGCCAGCAGTCGCATGGGGCGTCAGGGATTGTTGGCTTTCTTT. It specifies CASSRMGRQGLLAFF. The genes are TRBV6-1 and TRBJ1-1, with D tentatively TRBD1 (5 bases). Germline-derived CDR1 and CDR2 are MNHNS and SASEGT. This CDR3 has 15 amino acids. Trimming removed 5 bases from V and 11 bases from J, with 24 bases in between.

V is TRBV7-7 and J is TRBJ2-2, with no clear D. This CDR3 region has 13 residues. V was trimmed by 5 bases and J by 15 bases, leaving 19 bases between them. The V gene's germline CDR1 is SSHAT and CDR2 FNYEAQ (reference sequence). Here the CDR3 DNA reads TGTGCCAGCAGCCCAGGACCCTCCACCCCGGTGTTTTTT. Amino acids: CASSPGPSTPVFF.

The J gene is TRBJ2-7, the V gene TRBV7-9; the match to TRBD1 covers 7 bases. CDR1 is SEHNR, CDR2 FQNEAQ, per germline (reference sequence). This CDR3 spans 15 amino acids. V was pared by 3 bases and J by 1 base, with 6 bases of the junction left unmatched. This CDR3 reads CASSFSSTGSYEQYF. For the CDR3, the DNA is TGTGCCAGCAGCTTCTCCTCGACAGGGTCCTACGAGCAGTACTTC.

In its sample, this clonotype was seen a few times. This chain joins TRBV15 and TRBJ2-1; TRBD2 matches at 13 bases. V was clipped by 6 bases and J by 4 bases; unmatched bases: 3. The CDR3 contains 15 residues. CDR1 is LNHNV, CDR2 YYDKDF, per germline (reference sequence). The CDR3 coding sequence is TGTGCCACCAGTACTAGCGGGAGGGTATACAATGAGCAGTTCTTC. It codes for CATSTSGRVYNEQFF.